This TCR beta chain originates from a study of identical twins. Study-wide findings and caveats: Monozygotic twins shared more out-of-frame TCR alpha than recombination models predicted.

TCRdb processed the 5' RACE reads anew with MiXCR; each CDR3 protein has one entry. The repertoire has a few hundred thousand distinct CDR3 sequences, approximately 8.8% of them found once; the top ten carry roughly 9%. In this sample, this clonotype turned up once. What it binds is unknown. The sample consisted of naive T cells sorted from blood. This clonotype was obtained from a woman aged 45-65 years in good health.

As DNA, the CDR3 is TGCGCCAGCAGTGCCGCAGGGGGCTCTGGAAACACCATATATTTT. This translates into CASSAAGGSGNTIYF. V usage is TRBV10-1 and J usage is TRBJ1-3, with 7 nucleotides matching TRBD1. J gave up 0 bases and V 4 bases, and 3 bases lay outside the gene matches. This CDR3 is built from 15 residues. Germline-derived CDR1 and CDR2 are WNHNN and SYGVQD (reference sequence).